The clone carrying this TCR beta chain appeared a few times. Antigen unknown. Unique molecular identifiers were incorporated when the TCRbeta library was constructed. TCRdb independently ran MiXCR on the PCR reads; one entry per CDR3 protein. The sample lists about 830,000 distinct CDR3 sequences, around 15% occurring once. Germline loops: CDR1 MGHRA, CDR2 YSYEKL. V dropped 4 bases and J dropped 7 bases, with 14 bases sitting between them. There are 15 residues in the CDR3. This sample stems from a study of T-cell reconstitution after alpha-beta-depleted transplantation in children. Study outcomes and limitations: At the one-year point after transplant, T-cell counts and TCRbeta diversity were found to come mostly from T cells that had been newly produced. The high TCRbeta diversity at day 60 in some patients came from surviving recipient T cells and thymic progenitors. Several hundred graft clones that had expanded were reportedly the source of alpha-beta T cells about two months after transplant.

The gene calls are TRBV4-1 and TRBJ1-6; perhaps TRBD1 as D (5 bases). This material consisted of PBMCs, mostly from graft donor cells, taken 360 days after TCRalphabeta/CD19-depleted stem cell transplant. This clonotype originated in a male patient younger than 18 who had a stem cell transplant for acute lymphoblastic leukemia, so the T cells may come from the graft donor. The CDR3 loop is CASSPTGGENSPLHF. For the CDR3, the DNA is TGCGCCAGCAGCCCCACCGGGGGGGAGAATTCACCCCTCCACTTT.